The present TCR beta chain was sequenced within a study of glioma-infiltrating T cells after dendritic cell vaccination. Study details: Dendritic cell vaccination trial patients had either newly diagnosed or recurrent glioblastoma. Monocyte-derived dendritic cells, cultured 6 to 7 days with IL-4 and GM-CSF, were pulsed with autologous tumor lysate.

The immunoSEQ assay amplified TCRB CDR3 from up to roughly 2 ug DNA. Sequencing was performed with immunoSEQ multiplex PCR; in TCRdb, only in-frame clones are kept and a portion is missing. The top ten clones hold approximately 7.8% of a sample with 30,000 to 40,000 clones, just under 85% of them seen once. The CDR3 sequence is 14 residues long. Germline V gene sequence: CDR1 LNHDA, CDR2 SQIVND (reference sequence). V shed 4 bases, J shed 7 bases, and the junction held 7 bases outside the gene matches. No glioblastoma patient carried an isocitrate dehydrogenase mutation. The source is a human donor with glioblastoma. The chain couples TRBV19 to TRBJ1-2; TRBD1 matches at 9 bases. Sample: blood, taken before dendritic cell vaccination. The CDR3 DNA sequence: TGTGCCAGTAGTAACGGACAGGGGCCATTTGGCTACACCTTC. Translating it yields CASSNGQGPFGYTF.